This TCR beta chain was captured in a study of T cells in localized non-small cell lung cancer (dated by TCRdb to the early 2020s). Background on the whole study: T cell repertoires of 236 early-stage NSCLC patients were analyzed, with tumors being compared against uninvolved tumor-adjacent lungs. The cohort comprised 200 to 300 treatment-naïve NSCLC patients with resected, localized lung tumors. The mean age of the NSCLC patients was just over 65 years, with 120 to 150 men and around 99 women.

TCR beta CDR3 regions were sequenced from DNA using the immunoSEQ Assay. The original methods were these. To compute T cell density, TCR beta template counts were normalized to usable DNA, which was estimated by amplifying housekeeping genes. Using the preseqR package, richness was estimated by extrapolating to 120,000 templates for tissue samples and 400,000 templates for PBMC samples. Clonality was defined as one minus Pielou's evenness. Tissue-enriched TCRs were identified by differential abundance testing using productive amino-acid clonotypes, minimum total count 5 and alpha 0.1. The Jaccard Index and the Morisita Overlap Index were used to measure repertoire overlap between compartments. TCR beta CDR3s were clustered by GLIPH together with public tetramer-defined viral CDR3s, and at least three viral sequences plus V-gene enrichment were required for viral motifs. TCRdb re-hosts the immuneACCESS table, in-frame sequences only. Its copies lack some clones; in the studies checked, an unresolved V gene accounts for under half of them, and the cause for the rest is not known. V, J and clone size derive from that table, while D and trimming were established from the DNA sequence. This sample is represented by under 70,000 clones; 86% of them were singletons. The top ten hold about 5.6% of the sample.

As to this clone: Its recognized antigen is unknown. No much larger clone exists at a distance of one base, and base qualities are not known.

At diagnosis, peripheral blood, uninvolved tumor-adjacent lung and tumor were collected and stored as a combination of fresh-frozen and FFPE material. For TCR repertoire profiling, blood samples were analyzed as peripheral blood mononuclear cells. The CDR3, from cysteine to phenylalanine, totals 14 residues. Only the CDR3 DNA stays, 42 bases, in frame from base 1. CDR1 and CDR2 (LNHDA, SQIVND) derive from the germline V gene (reference sequence). V is shortened by 7 bases, J by 3 bases, and the region joining them spans 16 bases. Results and caveats for the whole study, not just this receptor: Higher T cell density in blood was associated with longer overall survival, whereas higher clonality in adjacent lung was associated with shorter survival. The highest T cell clonality was observed in uninvolved tumor-adjacent lung, where clonality exceeded that of tumor, suggesting that antigenic responses were more focused in uninvolved tumor-adjacent lung. Because the study design was exploratory, TCR variables were selected using unadjusted p-values without false-discovery rate correction. A median of approximately 62 of the top 100 tumor clones turned up in the paired uninvolved adjacent lung, and 28 of those clones also ranked among the top 100 of that same adjacent lung. Because multi-region tumor sequencing was not done, intratumor heterogeneity could not be ruled out.

The sequence was obtained from a woman aged 35-70 years with stage I lung adenocarcinoma. The V and J genes are TRBV19 and TRBJ2-7; TRBD1 is a possible D gene, resting on 5 matching bases. This material consisted of peripheral blood, taken before any cancer treatment. The bases read TGTGCCAGTAACGACAGAACAATCAACTACGAGCAGTACTTC. Its translation is CASNDRTINYEQYF.